The 25 T cell receptor beta chains in this list originate from one sample, sequenced in a study of T cell responses to AZD1222 COVID-19 vaccine. This table comes from immunoSEQ multiplex PCR, and its TCRdb copy is limited to in-frame clones, with some not included. The sample consists of approximately 150,000 clones, approximately 92% of them appearing once. The sample consisted of peripheral blood, taken on day 0 of AZD1222 vaccination. Receptors were obtained from an adult in good health.

This chain uses TRBV3-1 (or the pseudogene TRBV3-2) with TRBJ2-5, with 10 bases that match TRBD2. This CDR3 region has 16 residues. Germline V gene sequence: CDR1 LGHDT, CDR2 YNNKEL (reference sequence). V shed 7 bases, J shed 4 bases, and the junction held 12 bases outside the gene matches. DNA of the CDR3: TGTGCCAGCACCGACGTGTCTAGCGGGGGCGCAGAGACCCAGTACTTC. Residues: CASTDVSSGGAETQYF.

This clone was observed a few times. The rearrangement links TRBV10-3 to TRBJ1-6; D gene unclear. The CDR3 is 18 amino acids. The V gene lost 0 bases and the J gene lost 0 bases, with 12 bases spanning the gap. The germline CDR1 and CDR2 sequences are ENHRY and SYGVKD. CDR3 protein: CAISESVRTSSYNSPLHF. CDR3 coding DNA: TGTGCCATCAGTGAGTCCGTCCGGACCAGCTCCTATAATTCACCCCTCCACTTT.

The J gene is TRBJ2-7, the V gene TRBV5-1, with 7 positions matching TRBD2. The V gene end was trimmed by 0 bases and the J gene end by 0 bases; junction bases not matched to a gene: 9. CDR3 size: 17 residues. The germline V gene has CDR1 SGHRS and CDR2 YFSETQ. CDR3 nucleotide sequence: TGCGCCAGCAGCTTGGGGGCCGGGACTACCAACTCCTACGAGCAGTACTTC. Its protein is CASSLGAGTTNSYEQYF.

This clone showed up just once. Other DNA sequences of this sample code for an identical CDR3. The J gene is TRBJ1-2, the V gene TRBV3-1 (or the pseudogene TRBV3-2); D not resolved. The CDR3 is 11 amino acids. Per the germline V gene, CDR1 is LGHDT and CDR2 is YNNKEL (reference sequence). V gave up 1 base and J gave up 10 bases, with 7 bases separating them. The CDR3 region has the DNA TGTGCCAGCAGCCAAGGACACCTCTACACCTTC. Protein: CASSQGHLYTF.

The chain links TRBV2 to TRBJ1-5, with D tentatively TRBD1 (6 bases). Germline CDR1 reads SNHLY; CDR2 reads FYNNEI. This CDR3 region has 16 residues. Trimming shortened V by 2 bases and J by 6 bases, and 17 bases separated the two germline ends. The CDR3 DNA sequence: TGTGCCAGCAGTGAAAGTTTAGGGGGAGCGGTTCAGCCCCAGCATTTT. It yields the protein CASSESLGGAVQPQHF.

This clone was counted a single time. V and J are TRBV7-3 and TRBJ1-1; D remains unclear. Trimming took 0 bases from V and 4 from J, leaving 6 bases between them. Germline V gene data show CDR1 as SGHTA and CDR2 as FQGTGA. The CDR3 is made up of 13 amino acids. The CDR3 DNA reads TGTGCCAGCAGCTTAACGGCGACCACTGAAGCTTTCTTT. It is translated as CASSLTATTEAFF.

V usage is TRBV24-1 and J usage is TRBJ1-2; D is perhaps TRBD1 (6 bases). The CDR3 extends over 13 amino acids. The V and J ends lost 3 bases and 6 bases respectively, with 10 bases between them. CDR1 is KGHDR, CDR2 SFDVKD, per germline. In DNA form, the CDR3 reads TGTGCCACCAGTGATCTACAGGGAAATGGCTACACCTTC. This translates into CATSDLQGNGYTF.

Regarding this clone: Other DNA sequences in this sample translate to the same CDR3. The chain recombines TRBV15 with TRBJ1-2; D is undetermined. This CDR3 is 14 amino acids long. Germline CDR1 and CDR2: LNHNV and YYDKDF (reference sequence). Trimming removed 0 bases from V and 0 bases from J, with 5 bases in between. The CDR3 spells CATSRDRSNYGYTF. The CDR3 bases are TGTGCCACCAGCAGAGACCGATCTAACTATGGCTACACCTTC.

The V and J genes are TRBV28 and TRBJ1-2; no reliable D call. Trimming left V 2 bases short and J 8 bases short, with 15 bases between. Germline V gives CDR1 MDHEN, CDR2 SYDVKM. This CDR3 contains 14 residues. The CDR3, as DNA: TGTGCCAGCAGTTTAGTGGGGAGGTTAGAAGGCTACACCTTC. It codes for CASSLVGRLEGYTF.

The chain carries TRBV27 and TRBJ1-1; perhaps TRBD1 as D (5 bases). Trimming removed 6 bases at V and 5 bases at J, with 19 bases between. The CDR3 has 15 amino acids. Germline loops: CDR1 MNHEY, CDR2 SMNVEV (reference sequence). DNA for the CDR3: TGTGCCAGCAGGGGAGTGGGGGGGAAGGGGACTGAAGCTTTCTTT. The encoded protein is CASRGVGGKGTEAFF.

This clone was observed a few times. The gene calls are TRBV5-1 and TRBJ2-2, with D perhaps TRBD2 (6 bases). V was clipped by 2 bases and J by 7 bases, with 18 bases between them. The CDR3 covers 16 residues. The germline V gene encodes CDR1 SGHRS and CDR2 YFSETQ. In DNA, the CDR3 is TGCGCCAGCAGCTTACAAGGACCCCTGGAGGGCGGGGAGCTGTTTTTT. This gives the protein CASSLQGPLEGGELFF.

The genes are TRBV14 and TRBJ2-1; TRBD2 matches at 8 bases. The CDR3 spans 16 residues. With 6 bases clipped from V and 2 bases from J, the junction kept 9 bases outside the gene matches. Germline CDR1 and CDR2: SGHDN and FVKESK. The CDR3 region is CASRSSGSFPYNEQFF. The CDR3 DNA is TGTGCCAGCAGATCCAGCGGGAGTTTCCCCTACAATGAGCAGTTCTTC.

V usage is TRBV19 and J usage is TRBJ1-2; D is unclear. Germline V CDR1 and CDR2: LNHDA, SQIVND (reference sequence). The CDR3 has 17 residues. V shed 4 bases and J shed 1 base, with 19 bases lying between them. Here the CDR3 reads CASSKTLIGILNYGYTF. In nucleotides, the CDR3 is TGTGCCAGTAGTAAAACTCTTATTGGGATCCTTAACTATGGCTACACCTTC.

J is TRBJ2-7 and V is TRBV11-2; D unresolved. This CDR3 is built from 12 residues. Germline lookup yields CDR1 SGHAT and CDR2 FQNNGV. V was shortened by 8 bases and J by 5 bases, with 13 bases between the two germline ends. CDR3 sequence: CASEGPTDEQYF. The CDR3, as DNA: TGTGCCAGCGAAGGTCCTACGGACGAGCAGTACTTC.

The chain has TRBV25-1 and TRBJ1-1; D is unclear. Germline V gene sequence: CDR1 MGHDK, CDR2 SYGVNS. The CDR3 contains 13 residues. The V end lost 4 bases, the J end lost 5 bases, and 11 bases lay between the germline ends. CDR3 amino acids: CASSGAGWTEAFF. Here the CDR3 DNA reads TGTGCCAGCAGTGGAGCGGGATGGACTGAAGCTTTCTTT.

The chain uses TRBV7-5 and TRBJ1-4. TRBV7-5 is noted as a pseudogene. The CDR3 covers 15 residues. The CDR3 loop reads CARSHAASLNEKLFF. The DNA for the CDR3 is TGTGCCAGAAGCCACGCAGCGAGCCTTAATGAAAAACTGTTTTTT.

V gene TRBV4-1 combines with J gene TRBJ1-1; D unresolved. Germline assignment: CDR1 MGHRA and CDR2 YSYEKL. The CDR3 runs 14 residues. Trimming cost V 2 bases and J 0 bases, with 7 bases left between them. The CDR3 bases are TGCGCCAGCAGCCAACTTTTGATGAACACTGAAGCTTTCTTT. Encoded protein: CASSQLLMNTEAFF.

The chain combines TRBV4-2 with TRBJ1-2; 7 positions agree with TRBD1. CDR1 and CDR2 from the germline V gene are LGHNA and YNFKEQ. Germline trimming cut 6 bases from V and 4 bases from J; bases unmatched to any gene: 11. The CDR3 spans 15 residues. This CDR3 reads CASRETGQQSYGYTF. The CDR3 nucleotides read TGTGCCAGCAGGGAGACGGGACAGCAATCCTATGGCTACACCTTC.

The chain uses TRBV7-9 and TRBJ1-2, with D hard to call. Germline V CDR1 and CDR2: SEHNR, FQNEAQ (reference sequence). The CDR3 loop spans 11 amino acids. V was shortened by 4 bases and J by 6 bases, with 6 bases between the two germline ends. CDR3 in amino acids: CASSYSNGYTF. CDR3 nucleotides: TGTGCCAGCAGCTACAGCAATGGCTACACCTTC.

This chain uses TRBV5-1 with TRBJ2-3; TRBD2 matches 7 bases. V gave up 0 bases and J gave up 6 bases; unmatched junction bases: 10. Looked up from germline, CDR1 is SGHRS and CDR2 is YFSETQ. The CDR3 contains 16 residues. The CDR3 is CASSLGLAGVGDTQYF. For the CDR3, the DNA is TGCGCCAGCAGCTTGGGCCTGGCGGGGGTTGGTGATACGCAGTATTTT.

This chain connects TRBV13 to TRBJ2-5; D not certain. Germline assignment: CDR1 PRHDT and CDR2 FYEKMQ (reference sequence). There are 12 residues in the CDR3. Trimming stripped 3 bases from V and 5 bases from J, with 7 bases between. This CDR3 reads CASSFRWETQYF. The CDR3, as DNA: TGTGCCAGCAGCTTCCGGTGGGAGACCCAGTACTTC.

V is TRBV11-2 and J is TRBJ1-3; D remains unclear. The CDR3 is 12 residues long. CDR1 and CDR2 from the germline V gene are SGHAT and FQNNGV. Trimming cost V 1 base and J 4 bases, with 2 bases left between them. As DNA, the CDR3 is TGTGCCAGCAGCTTAGCCGGAAACACCATATATTTT. Protein sequence: CASSLAGNTIYF.

The rearrangement uses TRBV19 and TRBJ2-7; 8 positions match TRBD1. The junction had 7 bases not matched to a gene; V was cut back by 10 bases and J by 5 bases. Germline lookup yields CDR1 LNHDA and CDR2 SQIVND (reference sequence). This CDR3 has 12 residues. Here the CDR3 reads CATQDRDHEQYF. The CDR3 nucleotides are TGTGCCACACAGGACAGGGACCACGAGCAGTACTTC.

The V and J genes are TRBV3-1 (or the pseudogene TRBV3-2) and TRBJ2-3; TRBD1 aligns across 8 bases. Trimming at V came to 0 bases and at J to 1 base, leaving 0 bases not matched to a gene. The CDR3 consists of 15 residues. CDR1 and CDR2 from the germline V gene are LGHDT and YNNKEL (reference sequence). The chain's CDR3 is CASSQEDRGTDTQYF. The DNA of the CDR3 is TGTGCCAGCAGCCAAGAGGACAGGGGCACAGATACGCAGTATTTT.

The chain carries TRBV5-1 and TRBJ2-7; 10 positions agree with TRBD2. With 1 base clipped from V and 1 base from J, the junction kept 5 bases outside the gene matches. There are 16 residues in the CDR3. Germline CDR1 and CDR2: SGHRS and YFSETQ. The CDR3 here is CASSLSPSGGSYEQYF. The CDR3 bases are TGCGCCAGCAGCTTGTCACCTAGCGGGGGATCCTACGAGCAGTACTTC.